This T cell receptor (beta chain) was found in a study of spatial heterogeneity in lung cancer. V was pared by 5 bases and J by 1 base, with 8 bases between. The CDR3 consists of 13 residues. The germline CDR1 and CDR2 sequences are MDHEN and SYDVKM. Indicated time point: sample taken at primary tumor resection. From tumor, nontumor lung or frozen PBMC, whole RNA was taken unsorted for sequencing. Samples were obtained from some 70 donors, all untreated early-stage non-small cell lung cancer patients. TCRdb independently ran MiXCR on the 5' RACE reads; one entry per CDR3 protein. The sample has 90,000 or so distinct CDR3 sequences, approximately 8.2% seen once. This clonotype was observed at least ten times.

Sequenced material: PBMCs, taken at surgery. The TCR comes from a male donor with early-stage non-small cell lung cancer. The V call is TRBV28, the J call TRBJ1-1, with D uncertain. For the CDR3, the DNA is TGTGCCAGCAGTACTCCGGGGAACACTGAAGCTTTCTTT. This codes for CASSTPGNTEAFF.